This T cell receptor beta chain was sequenced in a study of blood T cell repertoires in COVID-19 (dated by TCRdb to the early 2020s). About the full investigation: Samples from collaborators originated in the United States, Italy and Spain and spanned both the acute and convalescent phases of COVID-19. The prospective study material was composed of cDNA or gDNA derived from T cells, B-cell-depleted T cells, or PBMCs. Deeply sampled blood TCRbeta repertoires from subjects exposed to, actively infected with, or recovered from COVID-19 were included in the dataset. A freely available public database, intended as a resource for researchers studying the immune response to SARS-CoV-2, is where the repertoires were released. Samples came from the ongoing ImmuneRACE study (first 160 participants) plus 1,254 subjects from 6 global collaborators. Sample metadata almost always included a de-identified subject ID, COVID-19 status, age in years and sex. Where available, HLA class I and class II types were taken from metadata supplied by the sample provider and were not determined by assay-based typing. The research as a whole found: The amount of clinical and demographic metadata varied by source and participant and was provided uncurated.

Collaborating institutions collected whole blood in K2EDTA tubes following their own protocols. For TCRbeta analysis, collaborator samples were shipped as frozen whole blood, as isolated PBMCs, or as DNA extracted from either sample type. TCRbeta CDR3 regions were amplified from genomic DNA by means of the immunoSEQ Assay, a bias-controlled multiplex PCR. Processing in the source paper ran as follows. Nucleated cell counts per sample were estimated from amplification of reference gene primers within the assay. To quantify the absolute abundance of each unique TCRbeta CDR3 rearrangement, sequence reads were collapsed and filtered. For each sample, productive Simpson clonality was calculated as the square root of Simpson's diversity index across productive rearrangements. TCRdb re-hosts the immuneACCESS table, in-frame sequences only. Its copies lack some clones; in the studies checked, an unresolved V gene accounts for under half of them, and the cause for the rest is not known. That table gives V, J and clone size, and the DNA gave D and trimming. This sample lists about 190,000 clones; roughly 89% were detected once. The top ten clonotypes cover 0.62% of the sample.

This clone was counted between two and nine times. Its recognized antigen is unknown. The record has no base qualities; no much larger clone is one base away. The sequence came from a man aged 50-59 years with acute or convalescent COVID-19. The source material was peripheral blood.

The DNA is as follows: TGTGCCAGCAGCGTCCTTGGACAGGGAAACTATGGCTACACCTTC. It translates as CASSVLGQGNYGYTF. The chain couples TRBV9 to TRBJ1-2; 8 nucleotides in the junction match TRBD1. The germline V gene encodes CDR1 SGDLS and CDR2 YYNGEE. Its CDR3 holds 15 amino acids, cysteine through phenylalanine. Just CDR3 DNA is preserved here, 45 bases in frame from base 1. V ends up 2 bases short and J 2 bases short, with an unmatched junction base count of 5.